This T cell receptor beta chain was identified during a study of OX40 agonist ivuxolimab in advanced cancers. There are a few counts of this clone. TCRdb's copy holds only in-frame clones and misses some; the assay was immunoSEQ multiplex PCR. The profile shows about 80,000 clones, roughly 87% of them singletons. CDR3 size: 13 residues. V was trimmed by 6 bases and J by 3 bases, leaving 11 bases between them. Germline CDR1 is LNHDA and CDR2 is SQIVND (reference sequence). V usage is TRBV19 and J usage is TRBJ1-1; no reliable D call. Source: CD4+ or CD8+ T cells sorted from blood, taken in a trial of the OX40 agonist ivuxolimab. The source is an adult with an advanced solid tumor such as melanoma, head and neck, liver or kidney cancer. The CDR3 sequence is CASSSLGYTEAFF. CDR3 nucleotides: TGTGCCAGTAGCTCACTTGGCTACACTGAAGCTTTCTTT.